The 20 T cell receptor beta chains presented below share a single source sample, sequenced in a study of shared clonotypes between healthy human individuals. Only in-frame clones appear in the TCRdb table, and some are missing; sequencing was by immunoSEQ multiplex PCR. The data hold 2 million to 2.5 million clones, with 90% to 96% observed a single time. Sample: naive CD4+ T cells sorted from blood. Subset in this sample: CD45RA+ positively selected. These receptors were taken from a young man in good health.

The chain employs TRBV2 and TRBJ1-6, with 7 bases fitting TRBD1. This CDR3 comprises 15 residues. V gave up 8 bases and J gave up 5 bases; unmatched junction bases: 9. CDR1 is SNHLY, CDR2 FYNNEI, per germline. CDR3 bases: TGTGCCAGCGAAGGAAGGACAGGAAATAATTCACCCCTCCACTTT. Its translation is CASEGRTGNNSPLHF.

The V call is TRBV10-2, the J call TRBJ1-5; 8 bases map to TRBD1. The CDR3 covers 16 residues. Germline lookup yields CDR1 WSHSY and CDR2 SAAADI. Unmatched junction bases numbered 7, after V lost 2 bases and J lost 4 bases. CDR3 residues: CASSEPGQVGNQPQHF. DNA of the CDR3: TGCGCCAGCAGTGAGCCGGGACAGGTGGGGAATCAGCCCCAGCATTTT.

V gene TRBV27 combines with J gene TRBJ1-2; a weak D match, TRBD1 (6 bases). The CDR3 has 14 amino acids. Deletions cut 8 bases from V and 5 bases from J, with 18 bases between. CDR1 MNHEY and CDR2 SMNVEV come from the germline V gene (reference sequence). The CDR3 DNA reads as TGTGCCAGCCGTTCCATGGGGGGCGCGTATGGCTACACCTTC. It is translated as CASRSMGGAYGYTF.

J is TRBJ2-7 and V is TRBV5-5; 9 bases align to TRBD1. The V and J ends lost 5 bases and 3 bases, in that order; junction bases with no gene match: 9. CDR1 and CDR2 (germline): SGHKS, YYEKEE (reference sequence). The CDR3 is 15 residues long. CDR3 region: CASRTGTGSIYEQYF. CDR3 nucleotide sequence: TGTGCCAGCAGAACCGGGACAGGGTCAATCTACGAGCAGTACTTC.

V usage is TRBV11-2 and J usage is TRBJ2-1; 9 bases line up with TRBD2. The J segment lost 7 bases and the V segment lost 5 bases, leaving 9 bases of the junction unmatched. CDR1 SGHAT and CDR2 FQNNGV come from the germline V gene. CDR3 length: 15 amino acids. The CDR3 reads CASSGGVAGANEQFF. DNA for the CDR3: TGTGCCAGCAGCGGTGGGGTAGCGGGAGCGAATGAGCAGTTCTTC.

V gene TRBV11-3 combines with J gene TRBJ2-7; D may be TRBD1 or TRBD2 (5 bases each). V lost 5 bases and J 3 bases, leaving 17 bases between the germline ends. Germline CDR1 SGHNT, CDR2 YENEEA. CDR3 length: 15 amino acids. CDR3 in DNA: TGTGCCAGCAGCCAAGAGTACGGGGCCTTCTACGAGCAGTACTTC. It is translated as CASSQEYGAFYEQYF.

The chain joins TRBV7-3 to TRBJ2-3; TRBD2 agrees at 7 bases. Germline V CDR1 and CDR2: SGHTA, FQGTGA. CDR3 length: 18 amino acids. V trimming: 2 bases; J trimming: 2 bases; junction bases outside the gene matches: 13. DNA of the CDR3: TGTGCCAGCAGCTTATCTGGCGGGGGTAGCTTTTACACAGATACGCAGTATTTT. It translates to CASSLSGGGSFYTDTQYF.

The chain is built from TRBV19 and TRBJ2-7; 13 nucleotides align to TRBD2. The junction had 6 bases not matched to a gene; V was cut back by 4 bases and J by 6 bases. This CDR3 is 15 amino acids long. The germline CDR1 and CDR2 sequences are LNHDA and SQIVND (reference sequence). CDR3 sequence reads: CASSRTSGRALEQYF. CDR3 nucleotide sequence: TGTGCCAGTAGTAGAACTAGCGGGAGGGCCCTCGAGCAGTACTTC.

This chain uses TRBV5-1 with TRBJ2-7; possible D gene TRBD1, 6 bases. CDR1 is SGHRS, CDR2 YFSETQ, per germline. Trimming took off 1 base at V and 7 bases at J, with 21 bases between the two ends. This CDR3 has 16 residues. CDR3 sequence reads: CASSLSGRGGTGEQYF. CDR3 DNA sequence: TGCGCCAGCAGCTTGAGTGGGAGAGGGGGAACTGGAGAGCAGTACTTC. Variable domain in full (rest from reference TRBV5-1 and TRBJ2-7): KAGVTQTPRYLIKTRGQQVTLSCSPISGHRSVSWYQQTPGQGLQFLFEYFSETQRNKGNFPGRFSGRQFSNSRSEMNVSTLELGDSALYLCASSLSGRGGTGEQYFGPGTRLTVT.

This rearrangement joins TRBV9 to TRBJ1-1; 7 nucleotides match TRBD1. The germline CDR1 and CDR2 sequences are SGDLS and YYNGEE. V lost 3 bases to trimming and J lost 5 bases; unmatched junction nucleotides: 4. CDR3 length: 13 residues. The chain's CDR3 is CASSAGQYTEAFF. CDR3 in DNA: TGTGCCAGCAGCGCGGGACAGTATACTGAAGCTTTCTTT.

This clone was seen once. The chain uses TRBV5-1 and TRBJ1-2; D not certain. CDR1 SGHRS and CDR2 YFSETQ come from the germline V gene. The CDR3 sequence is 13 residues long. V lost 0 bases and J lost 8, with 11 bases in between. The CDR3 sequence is CASSLGPARGYTF. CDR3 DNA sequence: TGCGCCAGCAGCTTGGGCCCCGCTCGGGGCTACACCTTC.

The CDR3 spells CASSVAPGLSGNTIYF. As DNA, the CDR3 is TGTGCCAGCAGCGTAGCGCCGGGGCTCTCTGGAAACACCATATATTTT. The chain links TRBV9 to TRBJ1-3; TRBD1 is a possible D gene (5 bases). CDR1 SGDLS and CDR2 YYNGEE come from the germline V gene. V was cut by 0 bases and J by 0 bases, with 10 bases left in between. This CDR3 has 16 residues. Complete variable domain (other parts from reference TRBV9 and TRBJ1-3): DSGVTQTPKHLITATGQRVTLRCSPRSGDLSVYWYQQSLDQGLQFLIQYYNGEERAKGNILERFSAQQFPDLHSELNLSSLELGDSALYFCASSVAPGLSGNTIYFGEGSWLTVV.

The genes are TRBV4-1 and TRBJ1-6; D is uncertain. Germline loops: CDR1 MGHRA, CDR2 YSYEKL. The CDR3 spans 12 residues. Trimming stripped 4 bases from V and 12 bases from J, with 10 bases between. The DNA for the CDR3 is TGCGCCAGCAGCCGACCTACAGAACCCCTCCACTTT. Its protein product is CASSRPTEPLHF.

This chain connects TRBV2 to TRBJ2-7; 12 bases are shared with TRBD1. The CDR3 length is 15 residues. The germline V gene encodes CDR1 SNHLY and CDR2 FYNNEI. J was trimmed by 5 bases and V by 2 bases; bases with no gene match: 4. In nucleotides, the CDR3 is TGTGCCAGCAGTGAAACATGGGACAGGGGGCACGAGCAGTACTTC. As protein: CASSETWDRGHEQYF.

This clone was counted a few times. Written as DNA, the CDR3 is TGTGCCAGCAGTAGGGGGTCGGATGGCTACACCTTC. Translating it yields CASSRGSDGYTF. This chain links TRBV27 with TRBJ1-2; D is perhaps TRBD1 (6 bases). V shed 5 bases and J shed 6 bases, with 10 bases lying between them. Per germline, CDR1 MNHEY and CDR2 SMNVEV (reference sequence). The CDR3 contains 12 residues.

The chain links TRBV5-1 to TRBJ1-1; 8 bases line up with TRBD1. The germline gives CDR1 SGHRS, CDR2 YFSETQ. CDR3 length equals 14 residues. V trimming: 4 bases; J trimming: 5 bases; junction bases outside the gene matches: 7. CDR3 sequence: CASSGGQGVTEAFF. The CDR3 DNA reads TGCGCCAGCAGCGGAGGACAGGGTGTAACTGAAGCTTTCTTT. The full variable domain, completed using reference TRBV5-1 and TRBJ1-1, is KAGVTQTPRYLIKTRGQQVTLSCSPISGHRSVSWYQQTPGQGLQFLFEYFSETQRNKGNFPGRFSGRQFSNSRSEMNVSTLELGDSALYLCASSGGQGVTEAFFGQGTRLTVV.

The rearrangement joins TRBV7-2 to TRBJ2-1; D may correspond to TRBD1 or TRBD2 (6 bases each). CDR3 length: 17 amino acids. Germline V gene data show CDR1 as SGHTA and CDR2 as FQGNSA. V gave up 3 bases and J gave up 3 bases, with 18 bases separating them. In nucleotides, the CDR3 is TGTGCCAGCAGCTTGAGTAGTAGGGGGGTTTTCTACAATGAGCAGTTCTTC. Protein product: CASSLSSRGVFYNEQFF.

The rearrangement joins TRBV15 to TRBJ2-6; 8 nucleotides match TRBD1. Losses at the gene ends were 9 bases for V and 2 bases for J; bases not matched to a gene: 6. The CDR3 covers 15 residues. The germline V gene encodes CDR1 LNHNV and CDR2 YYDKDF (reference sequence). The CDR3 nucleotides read TGTGCCACTCGGGCAGGGGGCACTGGGGCCAACGTCCTGACTTTC. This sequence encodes CATRAGGTGANVLTF.

In DNA, the CDR3 is TGTGCCAGCAGCGTAGAAGGGACAGGGTACTTAGAGACCCAGTACTTC. Translated: CASSVEGTGYLETQYF. J is TRBJ2-5 and V is TRBV9; 9 bases are shared with TRBD1. The V gene's germline CDR1 is SGDLS and CDR2 YYNGEE. This CDR3 is built from 16 residues. Unmatched junction bases numbered 7, after V lost 0 bases and J lost 4 bases. Using reference TRBV9 and TRBJ2-5 for the parts outside the CDR3, the full variable domain is DSGVTQTPKHLITATGQRVTLRCSPRSGDLSVYWYQQSLDQGLQFLIQYYNGEERAKGNILERFSAQQFPDLHSELNLSSLELGDSALYFCASSVEGTGYLETQYFGPGTRLLVL.

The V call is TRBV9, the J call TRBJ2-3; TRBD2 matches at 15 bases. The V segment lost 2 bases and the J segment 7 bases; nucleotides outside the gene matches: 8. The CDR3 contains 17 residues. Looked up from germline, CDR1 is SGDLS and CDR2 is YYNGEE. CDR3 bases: TGTGCCAGCAGCGTTCCTGGACTAGCGGGAGGGCAGAATACGCAGTATTTT. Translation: CASSVPGLAGGQNTQYF.